The T cell receptor beta chain under discussion was sequenced for a study of T-cell reconstitution after alpha-beta-depleted transplantation in children (dated by TCRdb to 2016 to 2018). Study-wide context: The study quantitatively tracked T-cell immune reconstitution after TCRalphabeta/CD19-depleted allogeneic hematopoietic cell transplantation in children using TCR repertoire profiling. Study-wide conclusions, independent of this receptor: Over subsequent months, a decline in hyperexpanded clone frequencies was noted, and after one year, T-cell counts and TCRbeta diversity were mostly ascribed to newly produced T cells. Apparently early alphabetaT-cell count recovery about two months after transplant reportedly relied on only several hundred rapidly expanded clones derived from non-depleted graft cells. The high TCRbeta diversity at day 60 in some patients was ascribed to recipient T cells and intrathymic progenitors that had survived conditioning.

This specimen's treatment or condition label, per the study, means: allogeneic hematopoietic cell transplantation with graft depleted of TCRalphabeta T cells and CD19 B cells. Transplant recipients were children who received TCRalphabeta/CD19-depleted allogeneic hematopoietic cell grafts. Libraries were built with PCR. The data were produced on an Illumina HiSeq 2500. Molecular barcoding was employed in the preparation of TCR libraries, with unique molecular identifiers being used to normalize TCRbeta repertoire quantification. TCRdb reprocessing: public reads trimmed at Q25 with fastp, clones called with MiXCR, in-frame beta chains kept. Here each entry gathers all rows of one CDR3 protein and keeps the most common genes and DNA. The sample table lists more than 500,000 distinct CDR3 sequences, about an eighth of them with a count of one. The ten largest clones add up to 13% to 15% of the sample.

This clonotype occurred a few times. This receptor's antigen is unknown. Qualities for individual bases were not recorded, and no much larger clone is one base off. The sequence derives from a female patient aged 2-9 years who had a stem cell transplant for aplastic anemia, so the T cells may come from the graft donor. The starting material was PBMCs, mostly from graft donor cells, obtained 180 days after TCRalphabeta/CD19-depleted stem cell transplant.

The encoded CDR3 is CASSSVEVAGANVLTF. The DNA sequence follows: TGTGCCAGCAGCTCCGTCGAGGTGGCTGGGGCCAACGTCCTGACTTTC. The chain links TRBV6-2 or TRBV6-3 with TRBJ2-6; a confident D gene designation cannot be given. From the cysteine through the phenylalanine, the CDR3 covers 16 amino acids. Only CDR3 DNA is held: 48 bases, read in frame from base 1. V gives up 6 bases and J gives up 2 bases, and the segment between their germline ends measures 14 bases. CDR1 MNHEY and CDR2 SVGEGT were looked up in the germline V gene.